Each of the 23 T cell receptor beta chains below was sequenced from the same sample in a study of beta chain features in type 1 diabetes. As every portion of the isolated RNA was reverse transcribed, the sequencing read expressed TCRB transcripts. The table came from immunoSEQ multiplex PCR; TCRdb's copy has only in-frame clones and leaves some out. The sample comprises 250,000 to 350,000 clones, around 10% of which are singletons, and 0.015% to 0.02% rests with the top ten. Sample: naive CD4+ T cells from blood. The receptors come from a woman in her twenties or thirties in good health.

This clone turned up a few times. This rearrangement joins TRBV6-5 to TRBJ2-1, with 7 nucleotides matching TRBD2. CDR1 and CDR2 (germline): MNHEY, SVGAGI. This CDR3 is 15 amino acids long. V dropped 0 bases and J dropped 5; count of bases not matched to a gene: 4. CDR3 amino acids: CASSYSIAGDNEQFF. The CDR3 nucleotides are TGTGCCAGCAGTTACTCGATTGCGGGAGACAATGAGCAGTTCTTC.

The CDR3 region is CASSLGTGGSGTQYF. The CDR3 coding sequence is TGTGCCAGCAGCCTAGGGACAGGGGGATCGGGTACGCAGTATTTT. The gene calls are TRBV7-9 and TRBJ2-3; 11 bases map to TRBD1. V lost 5 bases to trimming and J lost 8 bases; unmatched junction nucleotides: 9. The length of the CDR3 is 15 residues. Germline V gene data show CDR1 as SEHNR and CDR2 as FQNEAQ (reference sequence).

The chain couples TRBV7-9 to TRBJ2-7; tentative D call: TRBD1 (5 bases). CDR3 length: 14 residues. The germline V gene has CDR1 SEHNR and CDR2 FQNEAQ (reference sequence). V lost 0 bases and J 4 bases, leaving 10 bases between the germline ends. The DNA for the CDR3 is TGTGCCAGCAGCTTAGCGGCAGGGATGTACGAGCAGTACTTC. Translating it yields CASSLAAGMYEQYF. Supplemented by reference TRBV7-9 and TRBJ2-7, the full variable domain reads DTGVSQNPRHKITKRGQNVTFRCDPISEHNRLYWYRQTLGQGPEFLTYFQNEAQLEKSRLLSDRFSAERPKGSFSTLEIQRTEQGDSAMYLCASSLAAGMYEQYFGPGTRLTVT.

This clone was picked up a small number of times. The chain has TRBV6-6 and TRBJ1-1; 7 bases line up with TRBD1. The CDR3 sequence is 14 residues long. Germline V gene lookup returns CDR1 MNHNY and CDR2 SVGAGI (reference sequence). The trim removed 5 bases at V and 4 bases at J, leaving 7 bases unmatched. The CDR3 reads CASSTTGEATEAFF. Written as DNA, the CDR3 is TGTGCCAGCAGTACCACAGGGGAGGCCACTGAAGCTTTCTTT.

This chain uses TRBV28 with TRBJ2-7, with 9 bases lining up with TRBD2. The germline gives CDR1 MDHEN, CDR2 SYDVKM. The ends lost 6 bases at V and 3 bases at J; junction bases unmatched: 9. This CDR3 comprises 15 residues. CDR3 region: CASSSWLAGFYEQYF. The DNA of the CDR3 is TGTGCCAGCAGCTCGTGGCTAGCGGGGTTCTACGAGCAGTACTTC.

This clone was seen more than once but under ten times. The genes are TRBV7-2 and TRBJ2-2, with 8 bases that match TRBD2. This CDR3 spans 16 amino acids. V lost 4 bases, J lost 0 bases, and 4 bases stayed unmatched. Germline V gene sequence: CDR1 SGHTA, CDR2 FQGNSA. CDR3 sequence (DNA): TGTGCCAGCAGCTGGACTAGCCAGCCGAACACCGGGGAGCTGTTTTTT. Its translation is CASSWTSQPNTGELFF.

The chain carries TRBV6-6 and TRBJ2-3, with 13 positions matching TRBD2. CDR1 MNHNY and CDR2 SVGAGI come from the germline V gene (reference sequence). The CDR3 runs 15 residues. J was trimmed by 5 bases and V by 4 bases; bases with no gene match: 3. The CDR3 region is CASSSGTSGVDTQYF. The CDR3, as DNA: TGTGCCAGCAGTTCCGGGACTAGCGGGGTAGATACGCAGTATTTT.

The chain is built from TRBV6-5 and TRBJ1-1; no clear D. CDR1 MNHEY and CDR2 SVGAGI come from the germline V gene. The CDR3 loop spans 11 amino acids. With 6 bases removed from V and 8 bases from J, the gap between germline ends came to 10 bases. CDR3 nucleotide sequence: TGTGCCAGCAGGGCCGGAGGCGAAGCTTTCTTT. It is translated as CASRAGGEAFF.

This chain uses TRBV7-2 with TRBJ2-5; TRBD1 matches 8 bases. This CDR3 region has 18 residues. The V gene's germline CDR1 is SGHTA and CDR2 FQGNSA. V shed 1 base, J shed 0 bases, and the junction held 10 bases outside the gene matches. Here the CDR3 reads CASSLGAPGTGHQETQYF. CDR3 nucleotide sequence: TGTGCCAGCAGCTTAGGGGCCCCCGGGACAGGCCACCAAGAGACCCAGTACTTC.

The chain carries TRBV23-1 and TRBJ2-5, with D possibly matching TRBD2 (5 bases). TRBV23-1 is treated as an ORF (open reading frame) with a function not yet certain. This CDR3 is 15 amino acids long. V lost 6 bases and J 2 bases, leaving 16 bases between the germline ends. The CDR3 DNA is TGCGCCAGCAGCCCAACCGCGGGCGAGCAAGAGACCCAGTACTTC. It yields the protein CASSPTAGEQETQYF.

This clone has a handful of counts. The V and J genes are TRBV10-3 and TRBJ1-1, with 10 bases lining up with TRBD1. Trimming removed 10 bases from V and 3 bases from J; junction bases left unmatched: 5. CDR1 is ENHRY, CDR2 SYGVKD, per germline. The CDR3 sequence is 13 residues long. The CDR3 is CATRQGADTEAFF. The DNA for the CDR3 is TGTGCCACGAGACAGGGGGCGGACACTGAAGCTTTCTTT.

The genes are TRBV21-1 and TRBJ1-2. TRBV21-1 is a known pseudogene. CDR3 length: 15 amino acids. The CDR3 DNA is TGTGCCAGCAGCCCAGACTGCGAACATAACTATGGCTACACCTTC. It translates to CASSPDCEHNYGYTF.

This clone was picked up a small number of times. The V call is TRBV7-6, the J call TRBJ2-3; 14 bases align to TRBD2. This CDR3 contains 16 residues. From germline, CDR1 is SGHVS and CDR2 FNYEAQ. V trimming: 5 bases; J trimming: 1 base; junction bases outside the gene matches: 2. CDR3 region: CASSPGLAGGTDTQYF. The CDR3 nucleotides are TGTGCCAGCAGCCCGGGACTAGCGGGGGGCACAGATACGCAGTATTTT.

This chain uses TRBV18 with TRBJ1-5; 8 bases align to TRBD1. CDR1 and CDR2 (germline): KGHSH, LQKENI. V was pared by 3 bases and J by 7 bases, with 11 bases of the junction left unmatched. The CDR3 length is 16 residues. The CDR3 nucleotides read TGTGCCAGCTCACCCCCGTTGGACAGGGTAGTACAGCCCCAGCATTTT. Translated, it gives CASSPPLDRVVQPQHF.

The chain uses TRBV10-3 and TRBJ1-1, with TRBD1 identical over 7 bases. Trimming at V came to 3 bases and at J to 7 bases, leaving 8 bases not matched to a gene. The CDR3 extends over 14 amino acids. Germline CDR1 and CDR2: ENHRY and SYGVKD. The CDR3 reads CAISDWTGLGEAFF. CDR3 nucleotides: TGTGCCATCAGTGACTGGACAGGACTCGGTGAAGCTTTCTTT.

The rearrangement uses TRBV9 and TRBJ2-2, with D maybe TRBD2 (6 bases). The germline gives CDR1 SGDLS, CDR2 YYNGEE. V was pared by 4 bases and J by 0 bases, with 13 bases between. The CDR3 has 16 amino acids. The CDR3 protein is CASSHRSGSNTGELFF. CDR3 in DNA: TGTGCCAGCAGCCATCGGAGCGGGTCGAACACCGGGGAGCTGTTTTTT.

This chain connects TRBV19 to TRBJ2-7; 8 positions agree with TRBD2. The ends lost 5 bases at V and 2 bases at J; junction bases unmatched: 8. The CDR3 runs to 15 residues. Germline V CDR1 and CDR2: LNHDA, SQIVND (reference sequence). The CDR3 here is CASSHPGGPTYEQYF. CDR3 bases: TGTGCCAGTAGTCACCCGGGGGGGCCGACCTACGAGCAGTACTTC.

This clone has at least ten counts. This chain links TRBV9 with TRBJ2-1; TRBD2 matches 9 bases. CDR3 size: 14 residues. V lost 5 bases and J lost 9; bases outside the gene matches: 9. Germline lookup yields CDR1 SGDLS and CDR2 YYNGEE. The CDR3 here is CASRGNSGSGEQFF. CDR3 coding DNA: TGTGCCAGCAGAGGTAATAGCGGGAGTGGTGAGCAGTTCTTC.

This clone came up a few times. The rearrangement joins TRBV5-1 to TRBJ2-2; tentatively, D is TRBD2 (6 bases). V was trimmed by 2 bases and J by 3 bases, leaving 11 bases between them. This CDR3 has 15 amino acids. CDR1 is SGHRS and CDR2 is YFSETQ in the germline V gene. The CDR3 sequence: CASSFGRDDTGELFF. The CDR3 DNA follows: TGCGCCAGCAGCTTTGGGCGGGACGACACCGGGGAGCTGTTTTTT.

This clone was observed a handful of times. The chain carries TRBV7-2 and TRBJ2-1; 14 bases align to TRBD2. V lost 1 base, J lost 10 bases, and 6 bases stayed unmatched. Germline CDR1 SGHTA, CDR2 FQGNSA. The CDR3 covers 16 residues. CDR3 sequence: CASSLDQGLAGVEQFF. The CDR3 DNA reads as TGTGCCAGCAGCTTAGATCAGGGACTAGCGGGAGTAGAGCAGTTCTTC. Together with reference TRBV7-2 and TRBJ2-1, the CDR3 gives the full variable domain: GAGVSQSPSNKVTEKGKDVELRCDPISGHTALYWYRQSLGQGLEFLIYFQGNSAPDKSGLPSDRFSAERTGGSVSTLTIQRTQQEDSAVYLCASSLDQGLAGVEQFFGPGTRLTVL.

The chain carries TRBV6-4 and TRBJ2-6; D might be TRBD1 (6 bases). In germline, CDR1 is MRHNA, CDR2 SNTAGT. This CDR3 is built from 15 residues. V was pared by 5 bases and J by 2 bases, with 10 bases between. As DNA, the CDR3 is TGTGCCAGCAGTAGAACAGGGACTGGGGCCAACGTCCTGACTTTC. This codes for CASSRTGTGANVLTF.

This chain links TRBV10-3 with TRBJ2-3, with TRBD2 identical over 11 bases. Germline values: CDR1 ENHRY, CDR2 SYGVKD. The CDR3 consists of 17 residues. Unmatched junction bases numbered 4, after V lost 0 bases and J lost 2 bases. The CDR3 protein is CAISESVAGGDTDTQYF. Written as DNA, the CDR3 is TGTGCCATCAGTGAGTCGGTAGCGGGAGGGGACACAGATACGCAGTATTTT.

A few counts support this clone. CDR3 in amino acids: CAISGGIQETQYF. The CDR3 DNA follows: TGTGCCATCAGTGGAGGGATACAAGAGACCCAGTACTTC. The chain links TRBV10-3 to TRBJ2-5, with D possibly TRBD2 on 5 matching bases. Trimming removed 4 bases at V and 2 bases at J, with 8 bases between. The germline gives CDR1 ENHRY, CDR2 SYGVKD. The CDR3 loop spans 13 amino acids.